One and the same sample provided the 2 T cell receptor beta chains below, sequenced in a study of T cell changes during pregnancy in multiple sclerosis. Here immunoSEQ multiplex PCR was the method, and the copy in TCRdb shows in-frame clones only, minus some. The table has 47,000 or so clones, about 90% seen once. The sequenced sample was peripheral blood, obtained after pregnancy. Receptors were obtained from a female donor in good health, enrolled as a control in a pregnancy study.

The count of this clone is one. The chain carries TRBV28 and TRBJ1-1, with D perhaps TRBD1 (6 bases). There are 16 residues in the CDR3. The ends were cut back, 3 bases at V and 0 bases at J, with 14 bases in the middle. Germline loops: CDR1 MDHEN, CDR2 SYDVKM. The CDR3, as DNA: TGTGCCAGCAGTTTGGCTACAGGGTCGGTGAACACTGAAGCTTTCTTT. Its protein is CASSLATGSVNTEAFF.

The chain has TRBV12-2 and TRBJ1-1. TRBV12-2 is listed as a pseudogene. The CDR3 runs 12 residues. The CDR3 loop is CASRLWGAEAFF. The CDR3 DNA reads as TGTGCAAGTCGCTTGTGGGGAGCTGAAGCTTTCTTT.